This T cell receptor beta chain emerged from a study of lymphopenia after photon versus proton radiotherapy. Findings and limits, study-wide: Post-nadir diversity loss with photons came from oligoclonal expansion, particularly CD8+ Temra cells. Post-nadir TCR diversity decline inversely tracked overall survival among those who died.

With 1 base removed from V and 2 bases from J, the gap between germline ends came to 10 bases. This CDR3 has 15 residues. CDR1 and CDR2 (germline): KGHSH, LQKENI. As for this clone: Its antigen is undetermined.

The data were produced by immunoSEQ multiplex PCR, yet TCRdb's version contains in-frame clones alone and is incomplete. The repertoire includes about 30,000 clones, 85% to 95% of them detected once, and under 0.8% sits in the top ten. This chain joins TRBV18 and TRBJ2-3; possibly TRBD2 for D (5 bases). This TCR derives from a woman aged 50 to 60 with cholangiocarcinoma. The sequences come from peripheral blood, collected from a patient treated with photon-based radiotherapy. CDR3 DNA: TGTGCCAGCTCACCACAGACTACCGCCACAGATACGCAGTATTTT. Translated: CASSPQTTATDTQYF.